The 5 T cell receptor beta chains listed next were all sequenced from one sample in a study of cytomegalovirus exposure and HLA in healthy donors. Both 60 Vbeta primers and 13 Jbeta primers went into the PCR. TCRdb's table, derived via immunoSEQ multiplex PCR, lists solely in-frame clones and lacks some. The profile covers 150,000 to 200,000 clones, with 60% to 85% appearing a single time and just under 3% taken by the ten largest. Sequencing was done on a sample of PBMCs. Source of these receptors: a woman aged 45 to 65 in good health and CMV-seropositive.

This clone was counted between two and nine times. The chain links TRBV5-4 to TRBJ1-2; 7 nucleotides line up with TRBD1. The CDR3 runs to 17 residues. V lost 0 bases to trimming and J lost 3 bases; unmatched junction nucleotides: 11. Germline V gene lookup returns CDR1 SGHNT and CDR2 YYREEE (reference sequence). This CDR3 reads CASSLGEGGGLDYGYTF. CDR3 bases: TGTGCCAGCAGCTTGGGGGAAGGGGGCGGACTTGACTATGGCTACACCTTC.

This clone is a singleton in its sample. This chain connects TRBV29-1 to TRBJ1-4; 8 positions agree with TRBD1. The CDR3 extends over 12 amino acids. V trimming: 5 bases; J trimming: 4 bases; junction bases outside the gene matches: 0. The germline CDR1 and CDR2 sequences are SQVTM and ANQGSEA. The chain's CDR3 is CSVTGGNEKLFF. The CDR3 coding sequence is TGCAGCGTTACAGGGGGTAATGAAAAACTGTTTTTT.

The V gene is TRBV5-1, the J gene TRBJ1-2; TRBD1 matches at 7 bases. CDR1 and CDR2 (germline): SGHRS, YFSETQ. After removal of 4 bases from V and 2 bases from J, the junction contained 5 bases not matched to a gene. The CDR3 sequence is 14 residues long. CDR3 region: CASSTGTVNYGYTF. DNA for the CDR3: TGCGCCAGCAGCACCGGGACAGTGAACTATGGCTACACCTTC.

The rearrangement links TRBV27 to TRBJ1-2, with 9 bases fitting TRBD1. The CDR3 is 15 amino acids. The germline CDR1 and CDR2 sequences are MNHEY and SMNVEV (reference sequence). After removal of 0 bases from V and 6 bases from J, the junction contained 5 bases not matched to a gene. The CDR3 DNA reads as TGTGCCAGCAGTTTATCGGGGGGACAGGGAGATGGCTACACCTTC. Translation: CASSLSGGQGDGYTF.

This chain links TRBV6-5 with TRBJ2-1; 7 bases fit TRBD1. The CDR3 has 14 amino acids. CDR1 and CDR2 (germline): MNHEY, SVGAGI. J was trimmed by 7 bases and V by 6 bases; bases with no gene match: 9. The CDR3 spells CASRARQGWNEQFF. In DNA form, the CDR3 reads TGTGCCAGCAGGGCCAGACAGGGTTGGAATGAGCAGTTCTTC.